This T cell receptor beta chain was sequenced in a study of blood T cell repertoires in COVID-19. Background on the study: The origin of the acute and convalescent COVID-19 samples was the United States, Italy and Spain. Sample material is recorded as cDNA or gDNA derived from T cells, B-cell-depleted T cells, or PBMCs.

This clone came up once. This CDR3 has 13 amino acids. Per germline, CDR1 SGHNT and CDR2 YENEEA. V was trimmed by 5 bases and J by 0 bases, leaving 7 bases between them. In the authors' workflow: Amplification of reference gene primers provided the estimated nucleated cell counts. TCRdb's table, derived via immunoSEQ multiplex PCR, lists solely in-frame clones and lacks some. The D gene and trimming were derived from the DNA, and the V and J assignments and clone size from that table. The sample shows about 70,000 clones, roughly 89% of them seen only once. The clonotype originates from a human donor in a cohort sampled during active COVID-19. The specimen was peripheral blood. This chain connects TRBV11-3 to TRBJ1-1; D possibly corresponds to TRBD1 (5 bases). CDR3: CASSQTVNTEAFF. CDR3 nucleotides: TGTGCCAGCAGCCAGACAGTGAACACTGAAGCTTTCTTT.